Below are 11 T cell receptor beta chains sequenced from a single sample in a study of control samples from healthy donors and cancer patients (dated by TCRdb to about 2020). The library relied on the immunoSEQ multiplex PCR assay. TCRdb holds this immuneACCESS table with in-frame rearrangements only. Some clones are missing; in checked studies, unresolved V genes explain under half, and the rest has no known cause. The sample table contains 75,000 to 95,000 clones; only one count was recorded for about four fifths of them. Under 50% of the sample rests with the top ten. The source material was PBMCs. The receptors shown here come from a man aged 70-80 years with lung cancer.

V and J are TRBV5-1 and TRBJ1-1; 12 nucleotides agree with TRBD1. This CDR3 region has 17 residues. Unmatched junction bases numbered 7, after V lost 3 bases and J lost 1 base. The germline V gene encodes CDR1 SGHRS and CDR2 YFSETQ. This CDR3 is CASSSGTGGVGNTEAFF. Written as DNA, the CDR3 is TGCGCCAGCAGCTCCGGGACAGGGGGCGTCGGGAACACTGAAGCTTTCTTT. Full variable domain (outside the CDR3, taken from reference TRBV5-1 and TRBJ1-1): KAGVTQTPRYLIKTRGQQVTLSCSPISGHRSVSWYQQTPGQGLQFLFEYFSETQRNKGNFPGRFSGRQFSNSRSEMNVSTLELGDSALYLCASSSGTGGVGNTEAFFGQGTRLTVV.

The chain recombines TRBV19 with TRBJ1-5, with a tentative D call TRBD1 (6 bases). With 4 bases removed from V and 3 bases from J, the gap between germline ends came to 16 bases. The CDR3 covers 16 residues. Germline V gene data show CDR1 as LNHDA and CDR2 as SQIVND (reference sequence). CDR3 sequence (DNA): TGTGCCAGTAGTACCCTGGCGGGGACAATCAATCAGCCCCAGCATTTT. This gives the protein CASSTLAGTINQPQHF.

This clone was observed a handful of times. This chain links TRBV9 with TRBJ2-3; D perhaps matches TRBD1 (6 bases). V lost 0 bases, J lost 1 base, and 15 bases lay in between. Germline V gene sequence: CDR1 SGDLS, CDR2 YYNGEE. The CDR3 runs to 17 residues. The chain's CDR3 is CASSVARRDTGTDTQYF. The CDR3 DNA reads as TGTGCCAGCAGCGTAGCTCGTCGGGACACAGGCACAGATACGCAGTATTTT.

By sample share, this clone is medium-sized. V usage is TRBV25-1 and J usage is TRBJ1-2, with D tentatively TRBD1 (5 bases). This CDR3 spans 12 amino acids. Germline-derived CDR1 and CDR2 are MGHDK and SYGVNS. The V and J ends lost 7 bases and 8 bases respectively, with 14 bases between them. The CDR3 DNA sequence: TGTGCCAGCAATAAGGACAAGGCCGGCTACACCTTC. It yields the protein CASNKDKAGYTF.

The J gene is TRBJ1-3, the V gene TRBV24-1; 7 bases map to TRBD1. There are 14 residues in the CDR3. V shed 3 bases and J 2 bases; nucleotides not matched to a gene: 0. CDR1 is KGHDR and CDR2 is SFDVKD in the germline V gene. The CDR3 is CATSDGTAGNTIYF. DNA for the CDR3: TGTGCCACCAGTGATGGGACAGCTGGAAACACCATATATTTT.

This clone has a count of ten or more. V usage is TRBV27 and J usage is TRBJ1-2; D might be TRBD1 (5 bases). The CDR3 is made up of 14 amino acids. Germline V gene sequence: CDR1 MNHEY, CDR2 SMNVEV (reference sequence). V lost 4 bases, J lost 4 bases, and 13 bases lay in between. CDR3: CASSSAGQGYGYTF. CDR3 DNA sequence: TGTGCCAGCAGTTCAGCGGGGCAGGGCTATGGCTACACCTTC.

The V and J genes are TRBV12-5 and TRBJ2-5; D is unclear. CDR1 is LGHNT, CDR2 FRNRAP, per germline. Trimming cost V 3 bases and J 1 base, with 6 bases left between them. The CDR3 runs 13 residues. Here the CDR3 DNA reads TGTGCTAGTGGTTTACTCCCCCAAGAGACCCAGTACTTC. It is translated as CASGLLPQETQYF. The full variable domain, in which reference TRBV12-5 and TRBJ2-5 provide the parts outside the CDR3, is DARVTQTPRHKVTEMGQEVTMRCQPILGHNTVFWYRQTMMQGLELLAYFRNRAPLDDSGMPKDRFSAEMPDATLATLKIQPSEPRDSAVYFCASGLLPQETQYFGPGTRLLVL.

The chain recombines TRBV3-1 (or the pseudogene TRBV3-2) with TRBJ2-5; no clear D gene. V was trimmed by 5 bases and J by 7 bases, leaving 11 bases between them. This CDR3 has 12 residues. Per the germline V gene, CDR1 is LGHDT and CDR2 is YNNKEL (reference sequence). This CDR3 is CASSYRQRTQYF. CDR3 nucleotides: TGTGCCAGCAGCTACCGCCAGCGGACCCAGTACTTC.

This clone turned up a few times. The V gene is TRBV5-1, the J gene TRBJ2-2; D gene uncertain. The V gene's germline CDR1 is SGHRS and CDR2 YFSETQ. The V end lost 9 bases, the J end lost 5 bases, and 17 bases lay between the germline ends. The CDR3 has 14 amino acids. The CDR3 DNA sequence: TGCGCCACCGGCGAGTCACCGAGGACCGGGGAGCTGTTTTTT. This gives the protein CATGESPRTGELFF.

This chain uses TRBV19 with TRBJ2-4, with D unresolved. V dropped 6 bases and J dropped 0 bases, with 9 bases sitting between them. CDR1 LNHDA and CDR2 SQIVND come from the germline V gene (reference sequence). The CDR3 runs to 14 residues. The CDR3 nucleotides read TGTGCCAGTAGCGGGTGGGGAGCCAAAAACATTCAGTACTTC. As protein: CASSGWGAKNIQYF.

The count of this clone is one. Written as DNA, the CDR3 is TGTGCCAGCAGCTCGGGACTAGCGGGGGGTGGTGGAGAGACCCAGTACTTC. Amino acid sequence: CASSSGLAGGGGETQYF. V gene TRBV11-3 combines with J gene TRBJ2-5; 15 bases line up with TRBD2. The CDR3 length is 17 residues. Germline V lookup: CDR1 SGHNT, CDR2 YENEEA. V was pared by 4 bases and J by 4 bases, with 7 bases of the junction left unmatched.